The 17 T cell receptor gamma chains reported below all come from one sample, sequenced in a study of gamma delta lymphoproliferative disorders and STAT genes. Genomic DNA from isolated PBMCs served as the sequencing template. TCRdb re-called clones from the multiplex PCR reads via CATT. The table lists 1,500 to 2,000 gamma-chain clones, 9.5% to 10% of them singletons, with about 37% in the top ten. The source material was blood. The receptors stem from a human donor in good health.

The chain carries TRGV9 and TRGJ1 or TRGJ2. Germline matching of the DNA provided the J gene here, since TCRdb leaves it blank. The CDR3 covers 10 residues. Germline V CDR1 and CDR2: GITISATS, ISYDGTV (reference sequence). J lost 8 bases, V lost 6 bases, and 4 bases had no gene match. The CDR3 DNA reads TGTGCCTTGTGGCCTGATAAGAAACTCTTT. This codes for CALWPDKKLF.

This clone is judged medium-sized. The rearrangement joins TRGV9 to TRGJ1 or TRGJ2. TCRdb supplies no J gene; here it was assigned by aligning the nucleotide sequence to germline. V was clipped by 3 bases and J by 6 bases; unmatched bases: 11. In germline, CDR1 is GITISATS, CDR2 ISYDGTV (reference sequence). This CDR3 has 14 residues. The CDR3 DNA reads as TGTGCCTTGTGGGAGTCGTGCACGGGTTATAAGAAACTCTTT. It codes for CALWESCTGYKKLF.

The chain links TRGV2 to TRGJP2. As TCRdb names no J gene, one was assigned here on the basis of a DNA match to germline. The CDR3 sequence is 14 residues long. V lost 9 bases, J lost 5 bases, and 12 bases stayed unmatched. Per germline, CDR1 EGSNGY and CDR2 YDSYNSKV. For the CDR3, the DNA is TGTGCCACCCTCTCCTCGGGCAGTGATTGGATCAAGACGTTT. Translation gives CATLSSGSDWIKTF.

By share of the sample, this clone is medium-sized. The DNA is omitted, as the CDR3 cannot be located on it reliably, and the CDR3 follows TCRdb's listing. CDR3 amino acids: CTTVPAGLVLGGKLF. No J gene was named, though the V gene is TRGV11. TRGV11 is annotated as an ORF whose role is uncertain. The CDR3 sequence runs 15 residues, both termini included.

This clone appeared many times. The chain couples TRGV8 to TRGJ1 or TRGJ2. TCRdb is silent on the J gene; assignment here came from matching the DNA to germline. The CDR3 totals 14 residues. V shed 4 bases, J shed 3 bases, and the junction held 9 bases outside the gene matches. Germline V gene sequence: CDR1 VENAVY, CDR2 YDSYNSRV. The CDR3 loop reads CATWDPRGYYKKLF. In nucleotides, the CDR3 is TGTGCCACCTGGGACCCACGGGGTTATTATAAGAAACTCTTT.

Sample share makes this clone medium-sized. The rearrangement uses TRGV9 and TRGJ1 or TRGJ2. The J gene comes from matching the DNA to germline here; TCRdb lacks it. Germline CDR1 reads GITISATS; CDR2 reads ISYDGTV (reference sequence). With V trimmed by 2 bases and J by 0 bases, 13 bases remained unmatched. The CDR3 loop spans 17 amino acids. The CDR3: CALWEGIPLRNYYKKLF. The CDR3 nucleotides are TGTGCCTTGTGGGAGGGAATTCCTCTGAGGAATTATTATAAGAAACTCTTT.

Sample share makes this clone medium-sized. V is TRGV9 and J is TRGJ1 or TRGJ2. TCRdb does not report a J gene; here it was assigned by matching the DNA to germline references. This CDR3 is built from 13 residues. V gave up 0 bases and J gave up 7 bases; unmatched junction bases: 6. Germline CDR1 GITISATS, CDR2 ISYDGTV (reference sequence). As DNA, the CDR3 is TGTGCCTTGTGGGAGGTGCTGCAGTATAAGAAACTCTTT. It codes for CALWEVLQYKKLF.

Judged by abundance, this clone is medium-sized. The CDR3, as DNA: TGTGCCTTGTGGGAGGTGCACCTTTATTATAAGAAACTCTTT. Amino acids: CALWEVHLYYKKLF. J is TRGJ1 or TRGJ2 and V is TRGV9. The J gene, missing from TCRdb, was assigned here through DNA to germline matching. Trimming cost V 0 bases and J 3 bases; bases outside gene matches: 5. Germline CDR1 GITISATS, CDR2 ISYDGTV (reference sequence). The length of the CDR3 is 14 residues.

This clone counts as large. This chain joins TRGV10 and TRGJP2. TCRdb supplies no J gene; here it was assigned by aligning the nucleotide sequence to germline. TRGV10 is an ORF, with its function uncertain. With 8 bases clipped from V and 3 bases from J, the junction kept 10 bases outside the gene matches. The CDR3 covers 15 residues. CDR3 DNA: TGTGCTGCGTGGCATCACCGGGGTAGTGATTGGATCAAGACGTTT. Protein: CAAWHHRGSDWIKTF.

A remark on this clone: Since a much larger clone is just one base distant, this may be a read error. The same CDR3 also results from other DNA sequences found in this sample. This sequence joins TRGV8 and TRGJP1. The J gene, missing from TCRdb, was assigned here through DNA to germline matching. Germline CDR1 reads VENAVY; CDR2 reads YDSYNSRV. The CDR3 totals 12 residues. CDR3 protein: CAPFTTGWFKIF. CDR3 DNA: TGTGCTCCTTTTACCACTGGCTGGTTCAAGATATTT.

Sample share makes this clone medium-sized. The chain links TRGV4 to TRGJ1 or TRGJ2. No J gene was available from TCRdb, and it was assigned here by a germline match of the DNA. The germline V gene has CDR1 EGSTGY and CDR2 YDSYTSSV. V gave up 4 bases and J gave up 3 bases; unmatched junction bases: 3. The CDR3 extends over 12 amino acids. The CDR3 DNA follows: TGTGCCACCTGGGACCTTTATTATAAGAAACTCTTT. Its translation is CATWDLYYKKLF.

This clone counts as medium-sized (0.01 to 0.1%). This chain joins TRGV8 and TRGJP2. Assignment of the J gene here rests on matching the DNA to germline, because TCRdb gives none. Trimming at V came to 0 bases and at J to 0 bases, leaving 13 bases not matched to a gene. The CDR3 is 19 amino acids. Germline lookup yields CDR1 VENAVY and CDR2 YDSYNSRV. CDR3 nucleotides: TGTGCCACCTGGGATAGGGGTGCCGCGACCTATAGTAGTGATTGGATCAAGACGTTT. Protein: CATWDRGAATYSSDWIKTF.

This clone is labeled as medium-sized. Other nucleotide sequences in the sample specify the same CDR3. The V gene is TRGV9, the J gene TRGJP. TCRdb offers no J gene call, so here the DNA was matched to germline to obtain one. Germline CDR1 GITISATS, CDR2 ISYDGTV (reference sequence). The CDR3 consists of 17 residues. Germline trimming cut 2 bases from V and 4 bases from J; bases unmatched to any gene: 5. This chain's CDR3 is CALWEARQELGKKIKVF. The CDR3 nucleotides are TGTGCCTTGTGGGAGGCGCGTCAAGAGTTGGGCAAAAAAATCAAGGTATTT.

This clone is labeled as medium-sized. This chain joins TRGV9 and TRGJ1 or TRGJ2. The J gene, absent from TCRdb, was called here by matching the DNA to germline. The length of the CDR3 is 11 residues. The germline V gene encodes CDR1 GITISATS and CDR2 ISYDGTV (reference sequence). V lost 0 bases to trimming and J lost 12 bases; unmatched junction nucleotides: 5. This chain's CDR3 is CALWEVPGKLF. As DNA, the CDR3 is TGTGCCTTGTGGGAGGTGCCCGGGAAACTCTTT.

The chain uses TRGV10 and TRGJP1. No J gene is reported in TCRdb; it was inferred here by comparing the DNA with germline. TRGV10 is known as an ORF, though its function is uncertain. The CDR3 totals 15 residues. Trimming at V came to 8 bases and at J to 2 bases, leaving 9 bases not matched to a gene. The CDR3 DNA is TGTGCTGCGTGGGATCGTTTGACCACTGGTTGGTTCAAGATATTT. Residues: CAAWDRLTTGWFKIF.

The gene calls are TRGV2 and TRGJ1 or TRGJ2. No J gene was available from TCRdb, and it was assigned here by a germline match of the DNA. V lost 5 bases and J lost 0; bases outside the gene matches: 7. From germline, CDR1 is EGSNGY and CDR2 YDSYNSKV. CDR3 length equals 14 residues. CDR3 nucleotides: TGTGCCACCTGGGGCCCAAAGAATTATTATAAGAAACTCTTT. Encoded protein: CATWGPKNYYKKLF.

This clone is judged medium-sized. The V and J genes are TRGV2 and TRGJ1 or TRGJ2. The J gene is not listed in TCRdb, so it was assigned here from a DNA match to germline. Trimming took 5 bases from V and 12 from J; bases not matched to a gene: 7. This CDR3 comprises 10 residues. The V gene's germline CDR1 is EGSNGY and CDR2 YDSYNSKV. The DNA for the CDR3 is TGTGCCACCTGGGCGGGGGTGAAACTCTTT. It is translated as CATWAGVKLF.